The 29 T cell receptor beta chains listed next were all sequenced from one sample in a study of molecular identifiers for immune sequencing clone quantification. TCRdb re-called the PCR reads through MiXCR, storing one row per CDR3 protein. The top ten clones hold approximately 0.91% of a sample with approximately 97,000 distinct CDR3 sequences, roughly 26% of them seen once. Material for sequencing was naive CD8+ T cells from blood, with Jurkat cell RNA spiked in. Subset reported: FACS-sorted CD8+CD4-CCR7+CD45RA+ naive T cells. The receptors shown here come from a human donor in good health. Some libraries in this study had Jurkat cell RNA spiked in.

This clonotype came up many times. The rearrangement joins TRBV7-6 to TRBJ2-1, with D perhaps matching TRBD2 (7 bases). Germline loops: CDR1 SGHVS, CDR2 FNYEAQ. The CDR3 extends over 14 amino acids. The V end was cut by 3 bases, the J end by 8 bases, with 14 bases between. The CDR3 region is CASSFEGEGDEQFF. The CDR3 DNA sequence: TGTGCCAGCAGCTTTGAGGGGGAGGGGGATGAGCAGTTCTTC.

This clonotype was recorded a few times. The V call is TRBV9, the J call TRBJ2-2, with D unclear. Germline-derived CDR1 and CDR2 are SGDLS and YYNGEE. The CDR3 totals 14 residues. V was cut by 4 bases and J by 6 bases, with 13 bases left in between. The DNA of the CDR3 is TGTGCCAGCAGCCCACCCCCGGAAGCCGGGGAGCTGTTTTTT. The encoded protein is CASSPPPEAGELFF.

To note about this clonotype: Given the absence of the conserved phenylalanine or tryptophan at the CDR3 end, a read error is likely. The DNA is left out, because the CDR3 cannot be placed on it with certainty; the CDR3 is given as TCRdb lists it. This sequence joins TRBV11-2 and TRBJ2-1. Germline assignment: CDR1 SGHAT and CDR2 FQNNGV. The CDR3 is 11 amino acids in total, end residues counted. The CDR3 loop reads CASSLGSEQLL.

This clonotype was seen at least ten times. This chain joins TRBV4-1 and TRBJ1-5; D gene ambiguous. Germline CDR1 and CDR2: MGHRA and YSYEKL. Deletions cut 0 bases from V and 1 base from J, with 4 bases between. The CDR3 is 14 residues long. CDR3 region: CASSQEVSNQPQHF. The CDR3 DNA reads as TGCGCCAGCAGCCAAGAGGTGAGCAATCAGCCCCAGCATTTT.

The J gene is TRBJ2-1, the V gene TRBV5-4, with D possibly matching TRBD2 (6 bases). The germline V and J ends were trimmed by 4 bases and 3 bases, with 14 bases remaining between them. Germline loops: CDR1 SGHNT, CDR2 YYREEE (reference sequence). The length of the CDR3 is 15 residues. The CDR3 loop is CASSGEARNYNEQFF. The CDR3 nucleotides read TGTGCCAGCAGCGGGGAGGCCAGGAACTACAATGAGCAGTTCTTC. Full variable domain (rest looked up from reference TRBV5-4 and TRBJ2-1): ETGVTQSPTHLIKTRGQQVTLRCSSQSGHNTVSWYQQALGQGPQFIFQYYREEENGRGNFPPRFSGLQFPNYSSELNVNALELDDSALYLCASSGEARNYNEQFFGPGTRLTVL.

This clonotype has a count of ten or more. The chain recombines TRBV9 with TRBJ2-5; 8 positions agree with TRBD1. V gave up 4 bases and J gave up 5 bases; unmatched junction bases: 10. The CDR3 has 15 residues. Looked up from germline, CDR1 is SGDLS and CDR2 is YYNGEE. CDR3 amino acids: CASSPWDRYGETQYF. The CDR3 coding sequence is TGTGCCAGCAGCCCATGGGACAGGTATGGGGAGACCCAGTACTTC. Using reference TRBV9 and TRBJ2-5 for the parts outside the CDR3, the full variable domain is DSGVTQTPKHLITATGQRVTLRCSPRSGDLSVYWYQQSLDQGLQFLIQYYNGEERAKGNILERFSAQQFPDLHSELNLSSLELGDSALYFCASSPWDRYGETQYFGPGTRLLVL.

In the case of this clonotype: The germline gene is not matched at one end of the junction; a read error may be the cause. The chain employs TRBV5-3 and TRBJ1-5; D gene uncertain. TRBV5-3 is known as an ORF, though its function is uncertain. There are 14 residues in the CDR3. CDR3 residues: CDSSLTDSNQPQHF. The DNA for the CDR3 is TGTGACAGCAGCTTAACGGATAGCAATCAGCCCCAACATTTT.

About this clonotype: A much more abundant neighbour one base away suggests this may be a read error. CDR3 nucleotide sequence: TGTGTCAGCAGCGTACCCAGGGCGGGGGGACCAGATACGCAGTATTTT. Protein product: CVSSVPRAGGPDTQYF. This chain links TRBV9 with TRBJ2-3; 8 nucleotides align to TRBD2. Germline CDR1 and CDR2: SGDLS and YYNGEE. CDR3 length: 16 residues.

The chain recombines TRBV6-1 with TRBJ2-1; TRBD1 might be the D (5 bases). Trimming removed 6 bases at V and 0 bases at J, with 12 bases between. There are 15 residues in the CDR3. CDR1 and CDR2 (germline): MNHNS, SASEGT. CDR3 DNA: TGTGCCAGCAGGACCCAGGGATCCTCCTACAATGAGCAGTTCTTC. This codes for CASRTQGSSYNEQFF.

This chain joins TRBV4-1 and TRBJ2-5; D remains unclear. There are 14 residues in the CDR3. Trimming took off 2 bases at V and 13 bases at J, with 20 bases between the two ends. Germline V gene data show CDR1 as MGHRA and CDR2 as YSYEKL. In DNA, the CDR3 is TGCGCCAGCAGCCAAAGACTCGCTCAAGAGCCCCCGTACTTC. Its protein product is CASSQRLAQEPPYF.

Regarding this clonotype: This may be a read error: a much more frequent sequence differs by one nucleotide. The genes are TRBV15 and TRBJ1-5; a weak D match, TRBD1 (5 bases). The CDR3 loop spans 15 amino acids. V was pared by 0 bases and J by 3 bases, with 9 bases between. Germline loops: CDR1 LNHNV, CDR2 YYDKDF (reference sequence). Here the CDR3 reads CATSRDLGANQPQHF. As DNA, the CDR3 is TGTGCCACCAGCAGAGATCTAGGGGCCAATCAGCCCCAGCATTTT.

This clonotype was detected ten times or more. The genes are TRBV5-4 and TRBJ2-3, with a possible D match to TRBD1 (6 bases). CDR3 size: 14 residues. Trimming removed 2 bases at V and 1 base at J, with 8 bases between. From germline, CDR1 is SGHNT and CDR2 YYREEE (reference sequence). CDR3 loop: CASSFAGGTDTQYF. DNA for the CDR3: TGTGCCAGCAGCTTTGCAGGGGGCACAGATACGCAGTATTTT.

This clonotype showed up many times. This sequence joins TRBV29-1 and TRBJ1-1, with unresolved D. Germline loops: CDR1 SQVTM, CDR2 ANQGSEA. The V end lost 1 base, the J end lost 0 bases, and 15 bases lay between the germline ends. The CDR3 runs 16 residues. This chain's CDR3 is CSVEGDGRRMNTEAFF. DNA of the CDR3: TGCAGCGTTGAAGGCGACGGCCGCCGCATGAACACTGAAGCTTTCTTT.

Points on this clonotype: The CDR3 carries no conserved terminal phenylalanine or tryptophan, so it likely arises from a read error. The chain combines TRBV6-2 or TRBV6-3 with TRBJ2-3, with 11 bases aligning to TRBD2. Trimming at V came to 4 bases and at J to 0 bases, leaving 12 bases not matched to a gene. Germline V gives CDR1 MNHEY, CDR2 SVGEGT. The CDR3 contains 19 residues. This CDR3 is CASSSWLAGGLGSTDTQYS. The CDR3 bases are TGTGCCAGCAGTTCTTGGCTAGCGGGAGGCCTAGGTAGCACAGATACGCAGTATTCT.

About this clonotype: The CDR3 does not close with the conserved phenylalanine or tryptophan, likely indicating a read error. V and J are TRBV6-5 and TRBJ2-5; D assignment may be TRBD1 or TRBD2 (5 bases each). This CDR3 has 17 amino acids. CDR1 MNHEY and CDR2 SVGAGI come from the germline V gene. V lost 5 bases, J lost 1 base, and 20 bases lay in between. The DNA of the CDR3 is TGTGCCAGCAGTGACCAAGGGACGGATCCTCTCCAAGAGACCCAGTACCTC. Translated: CASSDQGTDPLQETQYL.

This clonotype occurred many times. V and J are TRBV18 and TRBJ2-3; 7 bases align to TRBD1. After removal of 5 bases from V and 2 bases from J, the junction contained 7 bases not matched to a gene. The germline CDR1 and CDR2 sequences are KGHSH and LQKENI. The CDR3 runs 15 residues. The CDR3 loop is CASSREGQNTDTQYF. The CDR3 nucleotides read TGTGCCAGCTCAAGAGAGGGACAGAACACAGATACGCAGTATTTT.

V and J are TRBV14 and TRBJ2-1; 7 bases match TRBD2. This CDR3 region has 17 residues. CDR1 is SGHDN and CDR2 is FVKESK in the germline V gene. V was clipped by 1 base and J by 2 bases; unmatched bases: 8. CDR3 protein: CASSQGERSGAYNEQFF. The DNA of the CDR3 is TGTGCCAGCAGCCAAGGGGAGAGGAGCGGGGCCTACAATGAGCAGTTCTTC.

This clonotype was found a few times. The chain is built from TRBV29-1 and TRBJ2-1; 7 bases fit TRBD1. The CDR3 has 17 residues. Per the germline V gene, CDR1 is SQVTM and CDR2 is ANQGSEA. The ends lost 7 bases at V and 6 bases at J; junction bases unmatched: 21. In DNA, the CDR3 is TGCAGCGCCGGCCGCCTTGAGACAGGGAGATCCCCCAATGAGCAGTTCTTC. Protein product: CSAGRLETGRSPNEQFF.

The sample holds many counts of this clonotype. This chain connects TRBV6-5 to TRBJ2-7; 9 bases match TRBD2. The CDR3 spans 16 residues. CDR1 is MNHEY and CDR2 is SVGAGI in the germline V gene. V lost 7 bases, J lost 4 bases, and 14 bases stayed unmatched. The CDR3: CASTPAGGPLAYEQYF. The CDR3 region has the DNA TGTGCCAGCACCCCAGCGGGAGGCCCTCTTGCTTACGAGCAGTACTTC.

The chain combines TRBV3-1 with TRBJ2-5, with D possibly being TRBD1 (6 bases). V lost 6 bases to trimming and J lost 4 bases, with 18 bases between them. Germline V gene data show CDR1 as LGHDT and CDR2 as YNNKEL (reference sequence). The CDR3 covers 15 residues. CDR3 residues: CASSPVPGERETQYF. In DNA, the CDR3 is TGTGCCAGCAGTCCCGTCCCAGGGGAACGAGAGACCCAGTACTTC.

In its sample, this clonotype was seen a few times. The chain combines TRBV13 with TRBJ1-2; 11 bases line up with TRBD1. CDR1 PRHDT and CDR2 FYEKMQ come from the germline V gene (reference sequence). The CDR3 contains 15 residues. The V gene end was trimmed by 4 bases and the J gene end by 2 bases; junction bases not matched to a gene: 3. The CDR3 bases are TGTGCCAGCAGCTGGGGGACAGGGGGGAACTATGGCTACACCTTC. Translated, it gives CASSWGTGGNYGYTF.

Note on this clonotype: This may come from a read error, since a much larger clone is one base off. DNA for the CDR3: TGTGCCAGCACCCTACCCCCGACGGTGAACCCTGAAGCTTTCTTT. Translation gives CASTLPPTVNPEAFF. The rearrangement joins TRBV6-1 to TRBJ1-1; unclear D gene. Germline V gives CDR1 MNHNS, CDR2 SASEGT. The CDR3 is made up of 15 amino acids.

With regard to this clonotype: With a much larger clone just one base away, this may be a read error. The chain carries TRBV6-2 or TRBV6-3 and TRBJ2-1; D may be TRBD2 (6 bases). Trimming pared 4 bases from V and 9 bases from J, leaving 16 bases between. CDR1 is MNHEY, CDR2 SVGEGT, per germline. There are 14 residues in the CDR3. The CDR3 loop reads CASSFPTGVVEQFF. The DNA for the CDR3 is TGTGCCAGCAGTTTCCCAACGGGGGTCGTTGAGCAGTTCTTC.

The chain recombines TRBV7-3 with TRBJ2-3; 7 bases map to TRBD2. The germline CDR1 and CDR2 sequences are SGHTA and FQGTGA. The V and J ends lost 4 bases and 4 bases, in that order; junction bases with no gene match: 8. The CDR3 is made up of 15 amino acids. The CDR3, as DNA: TGTGCCAGCAGCTCCCTGGTGGGGGGGGCAGATACGCAGTATTTT. This translates into CASSSLVGGADTQYF. Complete variable domain (other parts from reference TRBV7-3 and TRBJ2-3): GAGVSQTPSNKVTEKGKYVELRCDPISGHTALYWYRQSLGQGPEFLIYFQGTGAADDSGLPNDRFFAVRPEGSVSTLKIQRTERGDSAVYLCASSSLVGGADTQYFGPGTRLTVL.

This clonotype was counted ten times or more. This chain uses TRBV20-1 with TRBJ2-1, with D perhaps matching TRBD2 (5 bases). The CDR3 extends over 15 amino acids. The ends were cut back, 3 bases at V and 7 bases at J, with 19 bases in the middle. The germline gives CDR1 DFQATT, CDR2 SNEGSKA (reference sequence). The CDR3 sequence: CSASQPMTQRNEQFF. CDR3 bases: TGCAGTGCTAGTCAGCCCATGACCCAGCGGAATGAGCAGTTCTTC.

This clonotype appeared many times. V usage is TRBV6-1 and J usage is TRBJ1-1, with D tentatively TRBD1 (5 bases). The CDR3 is 12 amino acids. The V gene lost 5 bases and the J gene lost 5 bases, with 9 bases spanning the gap. In germline, CDR1 is MNHNS, CDR2 SASEGT. CDR3 region: CASSQRQTEAFF. CDR3 coding DNA: TGTGCCAGCAGTCAGAGACAGACTGAAGCTTTCTTT.

Many counts were recorded for this clonotype. This sequence joins TRBV7-2 and TRBJ1-6, with D possibly being TRBD1 (6 bases). The CDR3 runs 18 residues. V lost 5 bases and J lost 1, with 18 bases in between. Germline CDR1 reads SGHTA; CDR2 reads FQGNSA. CDR3 in amino acids: CASSIRFRGASYNSPLHF. The DNA of the CDR3 is TGTGCCAGCAGCATAAGGTTTAGGGGGGCTTCCTATAATTCACCCCTCCACTTT.

This clonotype was seen at least ten times. The chain couples TRBV6-2 or TRBV6-3 to TRBJ2-5; D is unclear. V gave up 7 bases and J gave up 0 bases, with 12 bases separating them. The CDR3 extends over 14 amino acids. Per germline, CDR1 MNHEY and CDR2 SVGEGT. The CDR3 reads CASKPGRYQETQYF. The CDR3 bases are TGTGCCAGCAAACCCGGGCGGTACCAAGAGACCCAGTACTTC.

The CDR3 spells CASRDSPGQGASLSYEQYF. CDR3 in DNA: TGTGCCAGCAGAGATTCACCGGGACAGGGGGCCTCCCTTTCCTACGAGCAGTACTTC. The chain joins TRBV28 to TRBJ2-7; TRBD1 matches at 12 bases. The V gene's germline CDR1 is MDHEN and CDR2 SYDVKM. V was clipped by 6 bases and J by 1 base; unmatched bases: 16. This CDR3 has 19 residues.